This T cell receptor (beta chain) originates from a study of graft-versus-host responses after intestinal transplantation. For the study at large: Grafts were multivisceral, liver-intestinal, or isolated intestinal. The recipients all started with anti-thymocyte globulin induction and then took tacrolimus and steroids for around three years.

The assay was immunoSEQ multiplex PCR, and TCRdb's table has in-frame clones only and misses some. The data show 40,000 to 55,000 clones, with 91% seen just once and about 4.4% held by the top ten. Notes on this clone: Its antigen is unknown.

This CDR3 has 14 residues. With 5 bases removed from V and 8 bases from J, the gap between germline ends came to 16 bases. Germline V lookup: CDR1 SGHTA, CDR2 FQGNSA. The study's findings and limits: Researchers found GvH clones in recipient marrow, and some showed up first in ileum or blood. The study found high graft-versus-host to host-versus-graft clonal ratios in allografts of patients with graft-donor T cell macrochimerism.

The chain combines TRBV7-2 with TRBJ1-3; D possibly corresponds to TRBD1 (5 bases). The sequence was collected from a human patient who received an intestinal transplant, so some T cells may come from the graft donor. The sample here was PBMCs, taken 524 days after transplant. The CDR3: CASSLSLMGDTIYF. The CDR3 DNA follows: TGTGCCAGCAGCCTCTCCTTGATGGGGGACACCATATATTTT.